Listed here are 26 T cell receptor beta chains from one sample, sequenced in a study of blood T cell repertoires in COVID-19. The method was immunoSEQ multiplex PCR; TCRdb's version includes in-frame clones alone and lacks a portion of them. The sample lists 65,000 to 75,000 clones; around 82% were seen once. Material: peripheral blood. The receptors come from a human donor in a cohort sampled during active COVID-19.

This clone was seen more than once but under ten times. Other nucleotide sequences from this sample produce the same CDR3. V is TRBV2 and J is TRBJ2-7; D is unresolved. The germline gives CDR1 SNHLY, CDR2 FYNNEI. V lost 6 bases and J lost 0, with 9 bases in between. CDR3 size: 13 residues. The CDR3 reads CASSRGSSYEQYF. CDR3 DNA sequence: TGTGCCAGCAGCCGTGGCAGCTCCTACGAGCAGTACTTC. Together with reference TRBV2 and TRBJ2-7, the CDR3 gives the full variable domain: EPEVTQTPSHQVTQMGQEVILRCVPISNHLYFYWYRQILGQKVEFLVSFYNNEISEKSEIFDDQFSVERPDGSNFTLKIRSTKLEDSAMYFCASSRGSSYEQYFGPGTRLTVT.

This CDR3 reads CASSPSGNANYGYTF. CDR3 DNA: TGTGCCAGCAGCCCCTCGGGAAACGCTAACTATGGCTACACCTTC. This rearrangement joins TRBV7-9 to TRBJ1-2; D ambiguous. From germline, CDR1 is SEHNR and CDR2 FQNEAQ (reference sequence). This CDR3 spans 15 amino acids. Trimming removed 5 bases at V and 0 bases at J, with 13 bases between.

This chain links TRBV29-1 with TRBJ2-1; 11 bases map to TRBD2. CDR1 and CDR2 (germline): SQVTM, ANQGSEA. J was trimmed by 0 bases and V by 6 bases; bases with no gene match: 7. The CDR3 is made up of 16 amino acids. CDR3 DNA: TGCAGCGTCACTGGACTAGCGGGTAGCTCCTACAATGAGCAGTTCTTC. Amino acid sequence: CSVTGLAGSSYNEQFF.

The chain has TRBV18 and TRBJ2-7; D is possibly TRBD1 (5 bases). In germline, CDR1 is KGHSH, CDR2 LQKENI. V lost 1 base to trimming and J lost 2 bases, with 12 bases between them. The CDR3 loop spans 15 amino acids. The CDR3 DNA is TGTGCCAGCTCACCACGGGAAGACAGAACCTACGAGCAGTACTTC. Translated: CASSPREDRTYEQYF.

V usage is TRBV5-1 and J usage is TRBJ2-5, with 9 nucleotides matching TRBD2. This CDR3 has 16 amino acids. Germline V gives CDR1 SGHRS, CDR2 YFSETQ. The V segment lost 1 base and the J segment 5 bases; nucleotides outside the gene matches: 9. The CDR3 sequence is CASSLQGGRAAETQYF. DNA of the CDR3: TGCGCCAGCAGCTTGCAAGGCGGGAGGGCCGCGGAGACCCAGTACTTC.

The CDR3 loop reads CASSPGTSVNQETQYF. CDR3 DNA: TGTGCCAGCAGCCCCGGGACTAGCGTCAACCAAGAGACCCAGTACTTC. The rearrangement links TRBV11-3 to TRBJ2-5; 10 bases line up with TRBD2. The V and J ends lost 5 bases and 0 bases, in that order; junction bases with no gene match: 6. The CDR3 runs to 16 residues. Germline V gene data show CDR1 as SGHNT and CDR2 as YENEEA.

This clone occurred a few times. The chain links TRBV15 to TRBJ1-1; no clear D. The germline V gene has CDR1 LNHNV and CDR2 YYDKDF (reference sequence). Trimming took off 0 bases at V and 0 bases at J, with 8 bases between the two ends. This CDR3 region has 15 residues. The DNA for the CDR3 is TGTGCCACCAGCAGAGAGACACAGATGAACACTGAAGCTTTCTTT. Translating it yields CATSRETQMNTEAFF. The variable domain in full, with the rest retrieved from reference TRBV15 and TRBJ1-1, is DAMVIQNPRYQVTQFGKPVTLSCSQTLNHNVMYWYQQKSSQAPKLLFHYYDKDFNNEADTPDNFQSRRPNTSFCFLDIRSPGLGDTAMYLCATSRETQMNTEAFFGQGTRLTVV.

The rearrangement joins TRBV30 to TRBJ2-7; TRBD2 agrees at 8 bases. With V trimmed by 2 bases and J by 2 bases, 2 bases remained unmatched. Germline V gives CDR1 GTSNPN, CDR2 SVGIG (reference sequence). CDR3 length: 13 amino acids. CDR3 sequence: CAWSPGGTYEQYF. Here the CDR3 DNA reads TGTGCCTGGAGTCCGGGAGGGACCTACGAGCAGTACTTC.

The chain joins TRBV5-1 to TRBJ2-2; 10 nucleotides line up with TRBD2. The CDR3 extends over 18 amino acids. With V trimmed by 1 base and J by 3 bases, 9 bases remained unmatched. Germline V gives CDR1 SGHRS, CDR2 YFSETQ. CDR3 in DNA: TGCGCCAGCAGCTTGCTTGGTAGCGGGAGGTCGGACACCGGGGAGCTGTTTTTT. Protein sequence: CASSLLGSGRSDTGELFF.

The rearrangement joins TRBV5-1 to TRBJ2-7; unclear D gene. Trimming left V 4 bases short and J 2 bases short, with 22 bases between. The V gene's germline CDR1 is SGHRS and CDR2 YFSETQ. The CDR3 covers 17 residues. The CDR3 is CASSLPPSQVTPYEQYF. The CDR3 region has the DNA TGCGCCAGCAGCCTCCCACCCTCTCAGGTTACGCCCTACGAGCAGTACTTC. The whole variable domain, filled in from reference TRBV5-1 and TRBJ2-7, reads KAGVTQTPRYLIKTRGQQVTLSCSPISGHRSVSWYQQTPGQGLQFLFEYFSETQRNKGNFPGRFSGRQFSNSRSEMNVSTLELGDSALYLCASSLPPSQVTPYEQYFGPGTRLTVT.

The chain combines TRBV7-9 with TRBJ1-2; 7 positions agree with TRBD1. V shed 4 bases and J 3 bases; nucleotides not matched to a gene: 11. Looked up from germline, CDR1 is SEHNR and CDR2 is FQNEAQ (reference sequence). The CDR3 is 16 residues long. CDR3 loop: CASSSRAKGADYGYTF. The CDR3 region has the DNA TGTGCCAGCAGCTCCCGGGCGAAGGGGGCGGACTATGGCTACACCTTC. The full variable domain, completed using reference TRBV7-9 and TRBJ1-2, is DTGVSQNPRHKITKRGQNVTFRCDPISEHNRLYWYRQTLGQGPEFLTYFQNEAQLEKSRLLSDRFSAERPKGSFSTLEIQRTEQGDSAMYLCASSSRAKGADYGYTFGSGTRLTVV.

This sequence joins TRBV27 and TRBJ1-2, with 8 nucleotides matching TRBD1. CDR3 length equals 14 residues. CDR1 is MNHEY, CDR2 SMNVEV, per germline (reference sequence). V trimming: 6 bases; J trimming: 8 bases; junction bases outside the gene matches: 11. The CDR3 sequence is CASRQDRGLRGYTF. The CDR3 nucleotides are TGTGCCAGCAGACAAGACAGGGGCCTTAGAGGCTACACCTTC.

V is TRBV4-3 and J is TRBJ1-4, with D perhaps matching TRBD1 (6 bases). This CDR3 is 16 amino acids long. V was cut by 0 bases and J by 4 bases, with 12 bases left in between. Germline values: CDR1 LGHNA, CDR2 YSLEER. The CDR3 sequence: CASSQDLGRGNEKLFF. CDR3 DNA: TGCGCCAGCAGCCAAGATCTCGGCAGGGGTAATGAAAAACTGTTTTTT.

This clone has only a few counts. This sequence joins TRBV19 and TRBJ1-1; no reliable D call. V lost 3 bases to trimming and J lost 1 base, with 12 bases between them. Germline V gene lookup returns CDR1 LNHDA and CDR2 SQIVND (reference sequence). This CDR3 is 15 amino acids long. The CDR3: CASSMRAGQNTEAFF. The CDR3 nucleotides read TGTGCCAGTAGTATGAGGGCAGGCCAGAACACTGAAGCTTTCTTT.

This clone has a handful of counts. This rearrangement joins TRBV19 to TRBJ1-2, with 8 bases matching TRBD1. Germline V lookup: CDR1 LNHDA, CDR2 SQIVND (reference sequence). After removal of 1 base from V and 7 bases from J, the junction contained 2 bases not matched to a gene. This CDR3 region has 13 residues. Here the CDR3 reads CASSIGQGAGYTF. CDR3 nucleotide sequence: TGTGCCAGTAGTATAGGCCAGGGGGCTGGCTACACCTTC.

A few counts support this clone. The chain couples TRBV30 to TRBJ2-1; D is possibly TRBD2 (5 bases). V shed 2 bases and J shed 9 bases, with 14 bases lying between them. Germline CDR1 GTSNPN, CDR2 SVGIG (reference sequence). CDR3 size: 13 residues. CDR3 amino acids: CAWSPEVLGEQFF. CDR3 DNA: TGTGCCTGGAGTCCGGAGGTTTTGGGTGAGCAGTTCTTC.

This chain connects TRBV6-5 to TRBJ2-6; 8 nucleotides match TRBD1. The CDR3 spans 15 residues. V was pared by 6 bases and J by 2 bases, with 3 bases of the junction left unmatched. Germline values: CDR1 MNHEY, CDR2 SVGAGI. In nucleotides, the CDR3 is TGTGCCAGCAGCGGACAGGGAGCTGGGGCCAACGTCCTGACTTTC. It is translated as CASSGQGAGANVLTF.

The CDR3 DNA follows: TGTGCCAGCAGCCGGGGACTAGCGGGAGGCTCTAGTTACTACGAGCAGTACTTC. This translates into CASSRGLAGGSSYYEQYF. The rearrangement joins TRBV4-2 to TRBJ2-7; 15 bases agree with TRBD2. This CDR3 has 18 amino acids. Per germline, CDR1 LGHNA and CDR2 YNFKEQ. Germline trimming cut 4 bases from V and 3 bases from J; bases unmatched to any gene: 10.

The chain uses TRBV6-5 and TRBJ2-1; D may be TRBD2 (6 bases). The germline gives CDR1 MNHEY, CDR2 SVGAGI. The CDR3 has 16 amino acids. V lost 4 bases and J 0 bases, leaving 13 bases between the germline ends. Written as DNA, the CDR3 is TGTGCCAGCAGTTTGGCGGGAACGAGCTCCTACAATGAGCAGTTCTTC. This gives the protein CASSLAGTSSYNEQFF.

The chain links TRBV5-1 to TRBJ2-3, with 8 positions matching TRBD2. Germline V gene data show CDR1 as SGHRS and CDR2 as YFSETQ. V lost 6 bases, J lost 6 bases, and 15 bases stayed unmatched. The CDR3 sequence is 16 residues long. The CDR3 DNA reads TGCGCCAGCAAACCGCTTCTGAGCGGGAGTGGGGATACGCAGTATTTT. This sequence encodes CASKPLLSGSGDTQYF. Using reference TRBV5-1 and TRBJ2-3 for the parts outside the CDR3, the full variable domain is KAGVTQTPRYLIKTRGQQVTLSCSPISGHRSVSWYQQTPGQGLQFLFEYFSETQRNKGNFPGRFSGRQFSNSRSEMNVSTLELGDSALYLCASKPLLSGSGDTQYFGPGTRLTVL.

The chain combines TRBV5-4 with TRBJ2-3, with D perhaps matching TRBD2 (5 bases). CDR3 length equals 14 residues. In germline, CDR1 is SGHNT, CDR2 YYREEE (reference sequence). The V and J ends lost 0 bases and 3 bases respectively, with 8 bases between them. CDR3 coding DNA: TGTGCCAGCAGCTTGGGTAGGGAGACAGATACGCAGTATTTT. This translates into CASSLGRETDTQYF.

The V gene is TRBV18, the J gene TRBJ2-5, with 9 bases aligning to TRBD2. The CDR3 is made up of 14 amino acids. Unmatched junction bases numbered 0, after V lost 3 bases and J lost 1 base. Per germline, CDR1 KGHSH and CDR2 LQKENI. The chain's CDR3 is CASSPTSGQETQYF. Here the CDR3 DNA reads TGTGCCAGCTCACCGACTAGCGGCCAAGAGACCCAGTACTTC.

The rearrangement links TRBV5-6 to TRBJ1-2, with D possibly being TRBD1 (5 bases). Germline loops: CDR1 SGHDT, CDR2 YYEEEE. The V end was cut by 3 bases, the J end by 4 bases, with 10 bases between. This CDR3 region has 13 residues. The CDR3 reads CASSWGRSYGYTF. CDR3 bases: TGTGCCAGCAGCTGGGGCAGGTCCTATGGCTACACCTTC.

The CDR3 bases are TGTGCCTGGAGTGGGGGGGAAGATCGAAACACCATATATTTT. This translates into CAWSGGEDRNTIYF. The J gene is TRBJ1-3, the V gene TRBV30, with D possibly being TRBD1 (5 bases). Between the trimmed V and J ends, which lost 1 base and 5 bases, there was a span of 12 bases. The CDR3 is made up of 14 amino acids. CDR1 and CDR2 from the germline V gene are GTSNPN and SVGIG (reference sequence). The full variable domain, in which reference TRBV30 and TRBJ1-3 provide the parts outside the CDR3, is SQTIHQWPATLVQPVGSPLSLECTVEGTSNPNLYWYRQAAGRGLQLLFYSVGIGQISSEVPQNLSASRPQDRQFILSSKKLLLSDSGFYLCAWSGGEDRNTIYFGEGSWLTVV.

The J gene is TRBJ2-3, the V gene TRBV6-2 or TRBV6-3; TRBD2 matches 12 bases. This CDR3 spans 19 amino acids. The V gene end was trimmed by 5 bases and the J gene end by 0 bases; junction bases not matched to a gene: 12. In germline, CDR1 is MNHEY, CDR2 SVGEGT. CDR3 protein: CASSLPTSGGPTSTDTQYF. In nucleotides, the CDR3 is TGTGCCAGCAGTCTCCCGACTAGCGGGGGACCCACTAGCACAGATACGCAGTATTTT.

This clone was recorded once. This chain connects TRBV2 to TRBJ2-1; 8 bases line up with TRBD1. The CDR3 is made up of 14 amino acids. J gave up 6 bases and V 8 bases, and 9 bases lay outside the gene matches. Germline V lookup: CDR1 SNHLY, CDR2 FYNNEI. CDR3 sequence: CASFPAGQGNEQFF. The CDR3 nucleotides are TGTGCCAGCTTCCCGGCCGGACAGGGCAATGAGCAGTTCTTC.